These 17 T cell receptor beta chains were all obtained from the same sample, sequenced in a study of blood T cell repertoires in COVID-19. Assay: immunoSEQ multiplex PCR; the TCRdb copy retains only in-frame clones and omits some. The sample includes 200,000 to 250,000 clones, 70% to 90% of them seen just once. Specimen: peripheral blood. These receptors all come from a young man with active or convalescent COVID-19.

V and J are TRBV4-2 and TRBJ2-7; 8 bases agree with TRBD2. Germline lookup yields CDR1 LGHNA and CDR2 YNFKEQ. With V trimmed by 4 bases and J by 5 bases, 16 bases remained unmatched. This CDR3 region has 17 residues. The CDR3 DNA sequence: TGTGCCAGCAGCCGATACCCCCAGCGGGAGAGGGATGACGAGCAGTACTTC. Residues: CASSRYPQRERDDEQYF.

The genes are TRBV28 and TRBJ2-5, with TRBD2 identical over 13 bases. With 2 bases clipped from V and 5 bases from J, the junction kept 5 bases outside the gene matches. This CDR3 spans 16 amino acids. CDR1 is MDHEN, CDR2 SYDVKM, per germline. CDR3 sequence: CASSLGGTSGIETQYF. The CDR3 DNA reads TGTGCCAGCAGTTTAGGGGGGACTAGCGGGATTGAGACCCAGTACTTC.

CDR3 nucleotide sequence: TGCAGCGTTGATCCCCCAGGGGATCAGCCCCAGCATTTT. The encoded protein is CSVDPPGDQPQHF. V and J are TRBV29-1 and TRBJ1-5; D perhaps matches TRBD1 (6 bases). V gave up 3 bases and J gave up 5 bases, with 11 bases separating them. Per germline, CDR1 SQVTM and CDR2 ANQGSEA. The CDR3 totals 13 residues.

This chain uses TRBV13 with TRBJ2-1; D uncertain. Per germline, CDR1 PRHDT and CDR2 FYEKMQ (reference sequence). The CDR3 spans 15 residues. The V gene lost 5 bases and the J gene lost 0 bases, with 11 bases spanning the gap. The DNA for the CDR3 is TGTGCCAGCAGCCCACGAATCAGCTCCTACAATGAGCAGTTCTTC. Translating gives CASSPRISSYNEQFF.

The chain is built from TRBV10-2 and TRBJ1-6; 8 nucleotides line up with TRBD1. The CDR3 sequence is 15 residues long. The germline CDR1 and CDR2 sequences are WSHSY and SAAADI. The V and J ends lost 10 bases and 10 bases, in that order; junction bases with no gene match: 15. The CDR3 region has the DNA TGCGCCACCTCTGTGGGAGGACAGGGTAGCTCACCCCTCCACTTT. Encoded protein: CATSVGGQGSSPLHF.

The chain carries TRBV2 and TRBJ2-1, with a weak D call TRBD2 (6 bases). The length of the CDR3 is 15 residues. The germline V and J ends were trimmed by 4 bases and 5 bases, with 15 bases remaining between them. The germline V gene has CDR1 SNHLY and CDR2 FYNNEI. The CDR3 DNA follows: TGTGCCAGCAGTGCCTCGGGGGAGCGGAACAATGAGCAGTTCTTC. It codes for CASSASGERNNEQFF.

The chain recombines TRBV12-1 with TRBJ1-1. TRBV12-1 is flagged as a pseudogene. There are 14 residues in the CDR3. The CDR3 reads CASSFIVHNTEAFF. CDR3 DNA: TGTGCCAGCAGCTTTATAGTCCACAACACTGAAGCTTTCTTT.

The chain uses TRBV5-4 and TRBJ1-1, with D tentatively TRBD1 (6 bases). There are 12 residues in the CDR3. CDR1 is SGHNT and CDR2 is YYREEE in the germline V gene (reference sequence). Trimming shortened V by 2 bases and J by 8 bases, and 10 bases separated the two germline ends. The CDR3 reads CASSLDQGEAFF. The CDR3 region has the DNA TGTGCCAGCAGCTTAGACCAGGGGGAAGCTTTCTTT.

Only one count was recorded for this clone. This chain joins TRBV18 and TRBJ1-2; possible D gene TRBD1, 6 bases. This CDR3 has 17 amino acids. The germline gives CDR1 KGHSH, CDR2 LQKENI. Trimming shortened V by 6 bases and J by 8 bases, and 28 bases separated the two germline ends. The CDR3 sequence is CASSTDRPNTLLRGYTF. In DNA, the CDR3 is TGTGCCAGCTCGACCGACAGGCCAAACACTCTATTGCGCGGCTACACCTTC.

The chain carries TRBV5-4 and TRBJ1-4; D not resolved. The CDR3 has 15 amino acids. Germline CDR1 and CDR2: SGHNT and YYREEE (reference sequence). V was pared by 1 base and J by 5 bases, with 12 bases between. The CDR3 DNA is TGTGCCAGCAGCTTGCTTGGGCAGATAAATGAAAAACTGTTTTTT. Its translation is CASSLLGQINEKLFF.

The chain has TRBV5-1 and TRBJ2-1, with 10 bases matching TRBD2. Losses at the gene ends were 5 bases for V and 5 bases for J; bases not matched to a gene: 7. In germline, CDR1 is SGHRS, CDR2 YFSETQ. The CDR3 runs 15 residues. CDR3 sequence (DNA): TGCGCCAGCAGGAGACTAGCGGGTGCGAACAATGAGCAGTTCTTC. Amino acid sequence: CASRRLAGANNEQFF.

This clone was recorded only once. The rearrangement links TRBV5-1 to TRBJ2-1, with 10 bases fitting TRBD2. V gave up 5 bases and J gave up 7 bases; unmatched junction bases: 3. This CDR3 has 13 amino acids. Germline assignment: CDR1 SGHRS and CDR2 YFSETQ. DNA of the CDR3: TGCGCCAGCAGACCGGGACTAGCGAATGAGCAGTTCTTC. This sequence encodes CASRPGLANEQFF.

The chain joins TRBV27 to TRBJ2-1, with D possibly TRBD1 on 5 matching bases. The CDR3 extends over 12 amino acids. Per the germline V gene, CDR1 is MNHEY and CDR2 is SMNVEV (reference sequence). V was shortened by 4 bases and J by 6 bases, with 7 bases between the two germline ends. In nucleotides, the CDR3 is TGTGCCAGCAGTTCCCAGGGCAATGAGCAGTTCTTC. This translates into CASSSQGNEQFF.

This clone appeared once. The V and J genes are TRBV9 and TRBJ2-2; 11 nucleotides agree with TRBD2. This CDR3 is 17 amino acids long. V was pared by 0 bases and J by 6 bases, with 7 bases of the junction left unmatched. The germline V gene has CDR1 SGDLS and CDR2 YYNGEE. CDR3 sequence: CASSVGDRLAGSGELFF. In DNA, the CDR3 is TGTGCCAGCAGCGTAGGGGATAGACTAGCGGGATCCGGGGAGCTGTTTTTT.

The chain carries TRBV19 and TRBJ2-7; 7 bases align to TRBD1. J gave up 2 bases and V 5 bases, and 3 bases lay outside the gene matches. The germline V gene has CDR1 LNHDA and CDR2 SQIVND (reference sequence). The CDR3 runs 13 residues. CDR3 region: CASSVQGAYEQYF. The CDR3 region has the DNA TGTGCCAGTAGTGTCCAGGGGGCCTACGAGCAGTACTTC.

The chain employs TRBV29-1 and TRBJ2-7, with D possibly being TRBD1 (7 bases). The CDR3 is 14 amino acids. V lost 0 bases and J 3 bases, leaving 12 bases between the germline ends. Germline CDR1 and CDR2: SQVTM and ANQGSEA. The CDR3 DNA reads TGCAGCGTTGAAGACGGGCAGGGGGGCTACGAGCAGTACTTC. This translates into CSVEDGQGGYEQYF.

The genes are TRBV30 and TRBJ1-2, with TRBD1 matching 8 bases. V shed 4 bases, J shed 3 bases, and the junction held 19 bases outside the gene matches. Looked up from germline, CDR1 is GTSNPN and CDR2 is SVGIG (reference sequence). CDR3 length: 18 residues. The CDR3 DNA is TGTGCCTGGACTCATATGGGACAGGCCGAGAAAGGCGACTATGGCTACACCTTC. This gives the protein CAWTHMGQAEKGDYGYTF.